This T cell receptor (beta chain) was sequenced for a study of post-analysis software for immune sequencing data. On this clonotype: Antigen unknown.

Germline CDR1 reads DFQATT; CDR2 reads SNEGSKA (reference sequence). The CDR3 covers 15 residues. Trimming shortened V by 0 bases and J by 5 bases, and 16 bases separated the two germline ends. Points from the study as a whole: TRBV5-6, TRBV5-1 and TRBV20-1 were among a handful of TRBV segments more frequent in patients than controls.

Unique-molecular-identifier-tagged TCR beta cDNA libraries were used. TCRdb itself ran the PCR reads through MiXCR, one entry per CDR3 protein. Among 430,000 or so distinct CDR3 sequences listed, over 30% were seen once. The chain links TRBV20-1 to TRBJ2-5; D tentatively reads TRBD1 or TRBD2 (5 bases each). The clonotype was recovered from a girl under 10 years old with multiple sclerosis. The sequenced material came from blood. DNA of the CDR3: TGCAGTGCTAGAGATCGAGTGAGGGGTAGGGAGACCCAGTACTTC. It yields the protein CSARDRVRGRETQYF.